Listed here is a single T cell receptor beta chain. V gave up 0 bases and J gave up 7 bases, with 21 bases separating them. Germline-derived CDR1 and CDR2 are LGHNA and YNFKEQ. CDR3 length: 18 amino acids. This sample is drawn from a study of T cell clonotyping in hematopoietic cell transplantation. Measured with immunoSEQ multiplex PCR; TCRdb has only the in-frame clones, and not every one. The sample shows about 36,000 clones, 80% to 90% of them seen only once. This TCR came from a woman in her thirties or forties in good health. Some clones in this sample may be carry-over from other donors' samples. This chain links TRBV4-2 with TRBJ2-2; possible D gene TRBD1, 6 bases. Sequencing was carried out using peripheral blood mononuclear cells. The CDR3 region is CASSQELPQGLGDGELFF. The CDR3 DNA is TGTGCCAGCAGCCAAGAGCTCCCGCAGGGGCTAGGAGACGGGGAGCTGTTTTTT.